These 10 T cell receptor beta chains originate from one sample sequenced in a study of cytomegalovirus exposure and HLA in healthy donors. Amplification used 60 Vbeta primers and 13 Jbeta primers. Some clones are missing from TCRdb's copy, which holds only in-frame ones; the method was immunoSEQ multiplex PCR. The sample holds under 200,000 clones, about 80% seen once. Sample: PBMCs. All receptors derive from a man between 18 and 29 years old in good health and CMV-seropositive.

V usage is TRBV6-5 and J usage is TRBJ1-2; TRBD1 is a possible D gene (6 bases). The germline gives CDR1 MNHEY, CDR2 SVGAGI. The CDR3 spans 15 residues. The V end lost 0 bases, the J end lost 7 bases, and 15 bases lay between the germline ends. In nucleotides, the CDR3 is TGTGCCAGCAGTTACTCATACCAGGGGAAGGGTGGCTACACCTTC. This encodes CASSYSYQGKGGYTF.

This clone was counted a single time. The CDR3 region is CASSSTSRSGNEQFF. The CDR3 DNA follows: TGTGCCAGCAGCTCTACTAGTCGTTCCGGCAATGAGCAGTTCTTC. V gene TRBV7-9 combines with J gene TRBJ2-1, with D possibly TRBD2 on 5 matching bases. The CDR3 is made up of 15 amino acids. V was clipped by 4 bases and J by 6 bases, with 16 bases between them. The V gene's germline CDR1 is SEHNR and CDR2 FQNEAQ (reference sequence).

V is TRBV19 and J is TRBJ2-1; 7 bases are a match to TRBD2. Trimming cost V 3 bases and J 0 bases; bases outside gene matches: 8. The CDR3 has 17 residues. Germline CDR1 is LNHDA and CDR2 is SQIVND (reference sequence). CDR3: CASSMGEGYFSYNEQFF. The CDR3 nucleotides read TGTGCCAGTAGTATGGGGGAGGGATACTTCTCCTACAATGAGCAGTTCTTC.

Remarks on this clone: The same CDR3 is also encoded by other DNA sequences in this sample. This chain joins TRBV19 and TRBJ1-5; 7 bases map to TRBD1. V lost 6 bases and J lost 0; bases outside the gene matches: 8. The CDR3 sequence is 16 residues long. CDR1 LNHDA and CDR2 SQIVND come from the germline V gene (reference sequence). CDR3 sequence: CASSQRQGNSNQPQHF. CDR3 in DNA: TGTGCCAGTAGCCAACGACAGGGAAATAGCAATCAGCCCCAGCATTTT.

The chain employs TRBV5-1 and TRBJ2-5; D is perhaps TRBD2 (7 bases). The CDR3 is 14 residues long. Germline V gene data show CDR1 as SGHRS and CDR2 as YFSETQ. V dropped 0 bases and J dropped 5 bases, with 11 bases sitting between them. CDR3 bases: TGCGCCAGCAGCTTGGGGCGGGGGCAGGAGACCCAGTACTTC. The encoded protein is CASSLGRGQETQYF.

This sequence joins TRBV9 and TRBJ1-2; perhaps TRBD1 as D (5 bases). With 0 bases removed from V and 4 bases from J, the gap between germline ends came to 13 bases. CDR1 is SGDLS and CDR2 is YYNGEE in the germline V gene. The CDR3 contains 15 residues. CDR3 sequence (DNA): TGTGCCAGCAGCGTAGGCGCCGGGACTGTCTATGGCTACACCTTC. Protein: CASSVGAGTVYGYTF.

The chain combines TRBV6-5 with TRBJ2-3; 8 nucleotides match TRBD1. V was clipped by 6 bases and J by 5 bases; unmatched bases: 10. Germline assignment: CDR1 MNHEY and CDR2 SVGAGI. The CDR3 totals 15 residues. The CDR3 is CASSWTGLTGDTQYF. The CDR3 DNA reads TGTGCCAGCAGCTGGACAGGGCTTACGGGAGATACGCAGTATTTT.

V gene TRBV30 combines with J gene TRBJ1-2, with TRBD1 matching 8 bases. CDR1 GTSNPN and CDR2 SVGIG come from the germline V gene (reference sequence). The CDR3 is made up of 15 amino acids. V shed 3 bases and J 2 bases; nucleotides not matched to a gene: 8. CDR3 DNA: TGTGCCTGGAGATTCCTAACAGGGGGAAACTATGGCTACACCTTC. Translation: CAWRFLTGGNYGYTF.

This clone has a handful of counts. The J gene is TRBJ1-2, the V gene TRBV18, with a tentative D call TRBD1 (5 bases). Germline V gene sequence: CDR1 KGHSH, CDR2 LQKENI. The CDR3 sequence is 16 residues long. Trimming cost V 3 bases and J 2 bases, with 16 bases left between them. The CDR3 sequence is CASSPSDVGGNYGYTF. In DNA, the CDR3 is TGTGCCAGCTCACCGTCGGATGTCGGGGGGAACTATGGCTACACCTTC.

The chain is built from TRBV13 and TRBJ1-4, with 9 positions matching TRBD1. Germline V gene data show CDR1 as PRHDT and CDR2 as FYEKMQ (reference sequence). The V segment lost 5 bases and the J segment 8 bases; nucleotides outside the gene matches: 9. The CDR3 is made up of 15 amino acids. The DNA for the CDR3 is TGTGCCAGCAGCCCACCGGGACAGGGAGCGGAAAAACTGTTTTTT. This sequence encodes CASSPPGQGAEKLFF.